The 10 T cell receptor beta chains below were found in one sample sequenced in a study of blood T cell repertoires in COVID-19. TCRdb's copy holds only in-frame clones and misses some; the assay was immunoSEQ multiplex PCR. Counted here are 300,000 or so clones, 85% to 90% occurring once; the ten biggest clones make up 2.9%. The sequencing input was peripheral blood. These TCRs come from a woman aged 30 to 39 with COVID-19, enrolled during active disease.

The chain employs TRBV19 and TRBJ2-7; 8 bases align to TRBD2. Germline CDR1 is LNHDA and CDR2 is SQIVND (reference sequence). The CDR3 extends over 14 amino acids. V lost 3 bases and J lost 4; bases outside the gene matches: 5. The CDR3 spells CASSMSGGRYEQYF. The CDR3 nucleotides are TGTGCCAGTAGTATGTCAGGCGGGAGGTACGAGCAGTACTTC.

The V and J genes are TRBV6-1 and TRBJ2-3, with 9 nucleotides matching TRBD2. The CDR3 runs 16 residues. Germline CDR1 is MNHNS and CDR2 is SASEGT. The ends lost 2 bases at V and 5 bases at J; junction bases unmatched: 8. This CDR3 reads CASSEWASGVGDTQYF. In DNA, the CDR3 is TGTGCCAGCAGTGAATGGGCTAGCGGGGTGGGAGATACGCAGTATTTT.

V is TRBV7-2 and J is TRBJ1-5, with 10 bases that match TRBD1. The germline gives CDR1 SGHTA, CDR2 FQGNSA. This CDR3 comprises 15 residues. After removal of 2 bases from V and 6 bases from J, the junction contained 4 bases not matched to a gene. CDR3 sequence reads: CASSLRQGAAQPQHF. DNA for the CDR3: TGTGCCAGCAGCTTAAGACAGGGGGCGGCTCAGCCCCAGCATTTT. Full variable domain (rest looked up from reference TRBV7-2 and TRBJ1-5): GAGVSQSPSNKVTEKGKDVELRCDPISGHTALYWYRQSLGQGLEFLIYFQGNSAPDKSGLPSDRFSAERTGGSVSTLTIQRTQQEDSAVYLCASSLRQGAAQPQHFGDGTRLSIL.

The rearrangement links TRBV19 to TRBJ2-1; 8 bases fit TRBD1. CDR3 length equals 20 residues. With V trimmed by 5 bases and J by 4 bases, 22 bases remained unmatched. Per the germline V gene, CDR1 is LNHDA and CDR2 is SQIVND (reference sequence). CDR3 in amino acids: CASSPPWRTGRSTGYNEQFF. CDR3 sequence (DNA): TGTGCCAGTAGTCCCCCCTGGAGGACAGGGAGGTCAACGGGATACAATGAGCAGTTCTTC. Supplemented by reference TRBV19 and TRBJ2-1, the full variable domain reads DGGITQSPKYLFRKEGQNVTLSCEQNLNHDAMYWYRQDPGQGLRLIYYSQIVNDFQKGDIAEGYSVSREKKESFPLTVTSAQKNPTAFYLCASSPPWRTGRSTGYNEQFFGPGTRLTVL.

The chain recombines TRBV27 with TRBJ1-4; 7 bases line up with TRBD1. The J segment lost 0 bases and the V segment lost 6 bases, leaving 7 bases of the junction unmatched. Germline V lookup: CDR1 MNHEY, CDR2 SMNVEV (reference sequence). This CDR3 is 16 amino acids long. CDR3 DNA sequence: TGTGCCAGCAGAAAAATAACAGGGGCAACTAATGAAAAACTGTTTTTT. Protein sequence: CASRKITGATNEKLFF.

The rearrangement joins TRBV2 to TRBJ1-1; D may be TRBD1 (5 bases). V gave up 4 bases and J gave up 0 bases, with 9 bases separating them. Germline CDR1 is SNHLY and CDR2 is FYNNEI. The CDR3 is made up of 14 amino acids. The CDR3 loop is CASSVEGVNTEAFF. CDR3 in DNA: TGTGCCAGCAGTGTAGAAGGGGTGAACACTGAAGCTTTCTTT.

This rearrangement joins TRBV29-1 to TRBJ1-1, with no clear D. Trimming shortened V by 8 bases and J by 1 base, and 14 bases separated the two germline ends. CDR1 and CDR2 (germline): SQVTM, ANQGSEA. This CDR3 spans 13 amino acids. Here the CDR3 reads CSTSLETNTEAFF. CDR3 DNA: TGCAGCACCTCCCTGGAGACGAACACTGAAGCTTTCTTT. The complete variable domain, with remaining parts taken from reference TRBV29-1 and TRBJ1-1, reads SAVISQKPSRDICQRGTSLTIQCQVDSQVTMMFWYRQQPGQSLTLIATANQGSEATYESGFVIDKFPISRPNLTFSTLTVSNMSPEDSSIYLCSTSLETNTEAFFGQGTRLTVV.

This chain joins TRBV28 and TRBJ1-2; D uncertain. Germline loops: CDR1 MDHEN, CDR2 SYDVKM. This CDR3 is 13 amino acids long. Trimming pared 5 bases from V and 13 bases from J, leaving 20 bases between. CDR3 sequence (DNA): TGTGCCAGCAGTCCACTGCTCGGGGAACGGGGCACCTTC. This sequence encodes CASSPLLGERGTF.

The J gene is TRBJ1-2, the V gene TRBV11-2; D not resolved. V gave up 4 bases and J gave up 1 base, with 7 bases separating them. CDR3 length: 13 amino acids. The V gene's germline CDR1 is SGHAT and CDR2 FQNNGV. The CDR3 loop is CASSSGFNYGYTF. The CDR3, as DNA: TGTGCCAGCAGCTCCGGGTTTAACTATGGCTACACCTTC.

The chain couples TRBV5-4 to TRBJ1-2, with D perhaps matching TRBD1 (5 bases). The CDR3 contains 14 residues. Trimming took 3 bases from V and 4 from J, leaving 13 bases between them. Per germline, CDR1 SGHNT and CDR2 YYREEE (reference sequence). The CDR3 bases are TGTGCCAGCAGCTCGGAGTTCCAGGGCTATGGCTACACCTTC. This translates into CASSSEFQGYGYTF.